The T cell receptor (beta chain) under discussion was sequenced for a study of blood T cell repertoires in COVID-19. In the study overall: The United States, Italy and Spain provided the acute and convalescent COVID-19 samples. Sample material is recorded as cDNA or gDNA derived from T cells, B-cell-depleted T cells, or PBMCs.

As handled by the study authors: Estimation of nucleated cell counts was performed using reference gene primer amplification. The method was immunoSEQ multiplex PCR; TCRdb's version includes in-frame clones alone and lacks a portion of them. D and trimming were read from the DNA, whereas the V and J calls and clone size are those reported in that table. Found here are some 97,000 clones, 70% to 80% of them singletons; the top ten hold 9% to 13%. Germline V gene sequence: CDR1 SGHTS, CDR2 YDEGEE. The CDR3 loop spans 16 amino acids. Trimming stripped 5 bases from V and 7 bases from J, with 25 bases between.

The receptor was isolated from a woman in her seventies with acute or convalescent COVID-19. Input material: peripheral blood. The chain has TRBV5-8 and TRBJ2-7; no clear D. CDR3 protein: CASRSPGHTASWEQYF. In nucleotides, the CDR3 is TGTGCCAGCAGGAGCCCCGGTCACACAGCCTCCTGGGAGCAGTACTTC.